Sequencing of this T cell receptor (beta chain) was carried out in a study of CD8 T cells in ankylosing spondylitis. Broader study findings: Clones that were linked to disease were CD8+ and were relatively rare in peripheral blood. A subset of motif variants has previously been described in the synovial fluid and blood of reactive arthritis. A motif of eight highly homologous TCR beta variants was seen as apparently characteristic of ankylosing spondylitis blood. The authors reported significant enrichment of disease-linked clones in matched ankylosing spondylitis synovial fluid.

This clonotype was detected ten times or more. The antigen is unknown. Trimming shortened V by 6 bases and J by 0 bases, and 13 bases separated the two germline ends. Germline loops: CDR1 SGHDT, CDR2 YYEEEE. This CDR3 has 15 amino acids. Each CDR3 protein is one row after TCRdb ran MiXCR on the 5' RACE reads. This repertoire shows hundreds of thousands of distinct CDR3 sequences, around a quarter found once; its top ten account for just over 6.5%. This TCR came from a male donor with ankylosing spondylitis or in good health (not recorded which). The V call is TRBV5-6, the J call TRBJ2-1; a possible D gene is TRBD2 (6 bases). Sequenced sample: blood, either unsorted or a sorted T cell fraction (not recorded which). CDR3 DNA sequence: TGTGCCAGCACGGGACTGGAAAGCTCCTACAATGAGCAGTTCTTC. It translates to CASTGLESSYNEQFF. The variable domain in full, completed from reference TRBV5-6 and TRBJ2-1, reads DAGVTQSPTHLIKTRGQQVTLRCSPKSGHDTVSWYQQALGQGPQFIFQYYEEEERQRGNFPDRFSGHQFPNYSSELNVNALLLGDSALYLCASTGLESSYNEQFFGPGTRLTVL.